This TCR beta chain was retrieved from a study of CD8+CD57+ T cells in acquired aplastic anemia listed by TCRdb under 2018. For the wider study: A mean of roughly 2.9 ug of DNA, ranging from roughly 0.2 to 30 ug, was extracted from sorted CD4+ and CD8+ cells. An average of roughly 10 million reads for CD4+ cells and 12 million or so reads for CD8+ cells was obtained from healthy donor samples. What the authors observed across the whole study: No significant difference in CD8+ Simpson's diversity was found between patients and healthy controls (P=0.060). Around 31 CD8+ CDR3 sequences were shared between patients and controls but appeared highly expressed in patients and within their immunodominant clones.

This clonotype was detected many times. Its specific antigen is unknown. Base qualities are not at hand, and no much larger clone is one base apart. In this study, sorted CD4+ and CD8+ T cells from the blood of healthy subjects and of severe aplastic anemia patients had their TCR repertoires deep-sequenced. Ficoll-Paque density gradient centrifugation was used to isolate peripheral blood mononuclear cells. Before DNA was extracted, CD4+ and CD8+ T cells were sorted using either FACS or magnetic beads. At the junction V is shortened by 4 bases and J by 8 bases; bases outside the gene matches: 9. CDR3 length: 14 amino acids, cysteine to phenylalanine. Only the CDR3 region is kept as DNA, spanning 42 bases read in frame from base 1. The CDR1 and CDR2 encoded by the germline V gene (reference sequence) are DFQATT and SNEGSKA. Genomic DNA served as template for TCR beta VDJ combination and CDR3 sequence profiling. An Illumina HiSeq 2000 was used for TCR repertoire sequencing. As for how the authors treated the data: Repertoires were assessed using TRBV/TRBJ rearrangement plots, CDR3 size and DJ length profiles, and Simpson's diversity index. Whichever DNA sequence was most abundant in the deep sequencing data was defined as the immunodominant clone. CDR3 amino acid sequences were screened for sharing across subjects and were compared with published repertoires and the VDJdb database. TCRdb reworked the public reads: Q25 trimming with fastp, MiXCR clone assembly, productive beta chains retained. All rows with the same CDR3 protein become a single entry with the most common DNA and genes. TCRdb, not the original authors, processed these V and J calls. For this sample there are approximately 170,000 distinct CDR3 sequences; approximately 49% appear just once. The ten largest clones add up to approximately 15% of the sample.

This TCR came from a human donor in good health, serving as a control. The chain was built from TRBV20-1 and TRBJ2-1, with 9 middle bases fitting TRBD2. Sequenced sample: sorted CD4+, CD8+, or CD8+CD57+ T cells (not recorded which) from PBMCs. In nucleotides, the sequence is TGCAGTGCTATGGAAGCGGGGGGTGTAGATGAGCAGTTCTTC. Translated, it reads CSAMEAGGVDEQFF.